This TCR beta chain was identified in a study of cytomegalovirus exposure and HLA in healthy donors. Findings and limits, study-wide: A further, later analysis showed that HLA-associated TCR beta chains (compared with equally common others) were more clonally expanded.

The PCR made use of 60 Vbeta and 13 Jbeta primers. Libraries were prepared by immunoSEQ multiplex PCR; TCRdb keeps only in-frame clonotypes and omits some of them. The sample has about 120,000 clones; 77% are singletons. V gave up 2 bases and J gave up 9 bases, with 22 bases separating them. Germline CDR1 MNHEY, CDR2 SVGAGI. The CDR3 spans 16 residues. As for this clone: Its target is not known.

This receptor was taken from a man in his forties in good health and CMV-seropositive. The genes are TRBV6-5 and TRBJ1-1; D might be TRBD1 (5 bases). The sequenced sample consisted of PBMCs. In nucleotides, the CDR3 is TGTGCCAGCAGTTACCCGGGTGGGGCAGAAATCTCGCAAGCTTTCTTT. It encodes CASSYPGGAEISQAFF.